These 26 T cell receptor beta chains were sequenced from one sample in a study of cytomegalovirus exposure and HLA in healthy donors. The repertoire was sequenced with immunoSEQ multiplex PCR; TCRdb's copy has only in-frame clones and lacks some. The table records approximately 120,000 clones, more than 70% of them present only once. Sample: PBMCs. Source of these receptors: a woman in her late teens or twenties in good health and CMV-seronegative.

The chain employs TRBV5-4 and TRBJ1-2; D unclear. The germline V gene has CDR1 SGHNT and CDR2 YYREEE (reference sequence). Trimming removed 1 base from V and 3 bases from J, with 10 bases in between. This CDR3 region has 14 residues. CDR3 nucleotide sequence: TGTGCCAGCAGCTTGCCAGGTCTCGACTATGGCTACACCTTC. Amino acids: CASSLPGLDYGYTF.

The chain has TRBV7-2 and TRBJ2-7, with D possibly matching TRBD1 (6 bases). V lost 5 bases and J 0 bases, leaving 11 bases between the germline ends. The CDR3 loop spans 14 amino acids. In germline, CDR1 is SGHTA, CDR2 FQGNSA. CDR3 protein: CASSRDRFSYEQYF. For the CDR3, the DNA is TGTGCCAGCAGCCGAGACAGGTTCTCCTACGAGCAGTACTTC.

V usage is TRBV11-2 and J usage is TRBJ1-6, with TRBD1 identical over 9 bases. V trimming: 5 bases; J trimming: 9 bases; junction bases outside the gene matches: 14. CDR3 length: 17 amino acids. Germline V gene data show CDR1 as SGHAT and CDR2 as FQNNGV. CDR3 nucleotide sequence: TGTGCCAGCAGCCATACTCGGGACAGGGTTATGGCTTCACCCCTCCACTTT. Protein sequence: CASSHTRDRVMASPLHF.

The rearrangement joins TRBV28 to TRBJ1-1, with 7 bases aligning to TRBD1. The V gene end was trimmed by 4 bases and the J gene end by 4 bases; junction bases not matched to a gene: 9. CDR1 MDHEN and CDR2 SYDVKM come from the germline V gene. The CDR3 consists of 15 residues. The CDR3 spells CASSSIYRGRTEAFF. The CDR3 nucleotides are TGTGCCAGCAGTTCAATATACAGGGGTCGCACTGAAGCTTTCTTT.

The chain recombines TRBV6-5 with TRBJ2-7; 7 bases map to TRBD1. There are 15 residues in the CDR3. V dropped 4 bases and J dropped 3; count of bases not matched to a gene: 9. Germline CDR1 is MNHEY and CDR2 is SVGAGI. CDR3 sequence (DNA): TGTGCCAGCAGTTTCACCGGGACAGCATACTACGAGCAGTACTTC. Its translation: CASSFTGTAYYEQYF.

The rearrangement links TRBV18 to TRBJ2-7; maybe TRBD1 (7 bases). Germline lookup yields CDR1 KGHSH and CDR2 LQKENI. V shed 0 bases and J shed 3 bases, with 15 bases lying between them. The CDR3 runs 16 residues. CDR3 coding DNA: TGTGCCAGCTCACCACCGTCCAGGGGGGCCCTCTACGAGCAGTACTTC. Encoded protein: CASSPPSRGALYEQYF.

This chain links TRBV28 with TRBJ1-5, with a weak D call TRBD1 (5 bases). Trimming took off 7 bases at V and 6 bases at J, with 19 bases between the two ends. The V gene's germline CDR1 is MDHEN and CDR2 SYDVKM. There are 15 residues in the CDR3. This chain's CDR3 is CASIGPAGMLQPQHF. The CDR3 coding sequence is TGTGCCAGCATTGGCCCGGCAGGGATGCTTCAGCCCCAGCATTTT.

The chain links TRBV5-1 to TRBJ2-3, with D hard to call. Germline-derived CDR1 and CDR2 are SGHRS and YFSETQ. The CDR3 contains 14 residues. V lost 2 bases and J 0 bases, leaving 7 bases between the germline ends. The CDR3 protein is CASSFGLSTDTQYF. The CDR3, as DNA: TGCGCCAGCAGCTTCGGGTTAAGCACAGATACGCAGTATTTT.

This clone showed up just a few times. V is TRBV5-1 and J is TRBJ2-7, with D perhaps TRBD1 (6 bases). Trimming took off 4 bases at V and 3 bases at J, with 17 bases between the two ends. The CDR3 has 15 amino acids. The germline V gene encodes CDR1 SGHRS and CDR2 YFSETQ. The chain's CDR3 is CASSAETGGDYEQYF. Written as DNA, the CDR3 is TGCGCCAGCAGCGCAGAGACTGGGGGCGACTACGAGCAGTACTTC.

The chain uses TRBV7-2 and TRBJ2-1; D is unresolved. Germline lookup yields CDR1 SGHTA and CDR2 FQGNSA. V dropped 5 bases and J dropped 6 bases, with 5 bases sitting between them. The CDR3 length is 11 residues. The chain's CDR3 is CASSQLNEQFF. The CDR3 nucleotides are TGTGCCAGCAGCCAACTCAATGAGCAGTTCTTC.

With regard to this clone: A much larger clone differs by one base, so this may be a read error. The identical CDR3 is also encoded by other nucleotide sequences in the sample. The CDR3 sequence is CASSELWRDNTEAFF. CDR3 sequence (DNA): TGTGCCAGTAGTGAACTCTGGAGGGATAACACTGAAGCTTTCTTT. V and J are TRBV25-1 and TRBJ1-1; no firm D call. This CDR3 is built from 15 residues. Per germline, CDR1 MGHDK and CDR2 SYGVNS.

DNA of the CDR3: TGCGCCAGCAGCTTGGCGGGACTAGCGGGAGAATCCGCCTACGAGCAGTACTTC. Amino acid sequence: CASSLAGLAGESAYEQYF. The V and J genes are TRBV5-1 and TRBJ2-7, with 14 bases lining up with TRBD2. The germline V gene encodes CDR1 SGHRS and CDR2 YFSETQ. This CDR3 region has 18 residues. The V and J ends lost 0 bases and 2 bases, in that order; junction bases with no gene match: 7.

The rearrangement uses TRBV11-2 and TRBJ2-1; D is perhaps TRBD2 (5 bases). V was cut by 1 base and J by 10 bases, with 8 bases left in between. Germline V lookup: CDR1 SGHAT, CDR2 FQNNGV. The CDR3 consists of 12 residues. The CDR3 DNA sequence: TGTGCCAGCAGCTTAGTTAGCGACGAGCAGTTCTTC. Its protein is CASSLVSDEQFF.

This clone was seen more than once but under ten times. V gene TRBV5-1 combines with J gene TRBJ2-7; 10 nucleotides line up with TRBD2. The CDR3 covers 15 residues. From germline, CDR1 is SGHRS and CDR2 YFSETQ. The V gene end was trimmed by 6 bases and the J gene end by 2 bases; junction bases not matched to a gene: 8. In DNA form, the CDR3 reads TGCGCCAGCACCAGGGAGAGCGGGAGGGCCTACGAGCAGTACTTC. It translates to CASTRESGRAYEQYF.

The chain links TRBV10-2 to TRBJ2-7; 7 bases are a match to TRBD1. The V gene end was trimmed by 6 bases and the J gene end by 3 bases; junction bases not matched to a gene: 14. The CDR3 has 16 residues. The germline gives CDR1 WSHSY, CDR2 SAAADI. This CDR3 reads CASRKARQGTIYEQYF. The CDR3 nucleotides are TGCGCCAGCAGGAAAGCCCGACAGGGAACAATCTACGAGCAGTACTTC.

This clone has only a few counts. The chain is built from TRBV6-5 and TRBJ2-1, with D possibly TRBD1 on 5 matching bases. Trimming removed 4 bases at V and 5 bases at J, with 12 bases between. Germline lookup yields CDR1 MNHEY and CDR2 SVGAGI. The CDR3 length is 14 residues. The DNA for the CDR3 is TGTGCCAGCAGTTTCTCAGACAGCGACAATGAGCAGTTCTTC. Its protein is CASSFSDSDNEQFF.

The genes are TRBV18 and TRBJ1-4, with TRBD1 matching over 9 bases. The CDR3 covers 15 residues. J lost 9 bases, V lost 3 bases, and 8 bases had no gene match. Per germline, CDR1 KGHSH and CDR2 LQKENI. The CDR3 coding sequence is TGTGCCAGCTCACCTGAAGGGACAGGGACTAAAAAACTGTTTTTT. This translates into CASSPEGTGTKKLFF.

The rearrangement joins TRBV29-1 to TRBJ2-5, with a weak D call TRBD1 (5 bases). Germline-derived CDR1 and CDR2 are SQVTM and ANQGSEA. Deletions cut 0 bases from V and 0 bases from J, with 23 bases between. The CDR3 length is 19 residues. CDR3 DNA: TGCAGCGTTGAAGATCGTAGGGGTTCGGCCAGCAAGTACCAAGAGACCCAGTACTTC. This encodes CSVEDRRGSASKYQETQYF.

CDR3 coding DNA: TGTGCCAGCAGCTTATGGGGGCGTGGGGAGACCCAGTACTTC. It is translated as CASSLWGRGETQYF. The chain joins TRBV7-8 to TRBJ2-5, with D possibly being TRBD1 (6 bases). This CDR3 is 14 amino acids long. From germline, CDR1 is SGHVS and CDR2 FQNEAQ. Trimming left V 2 bases short and J 5 bases short, with 12 bases between.

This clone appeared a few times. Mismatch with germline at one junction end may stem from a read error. CDR3 in amino acids: CASRLNPAGGEQFF. The CDR3 DNA reads TGTGCCAGCAGGTTAAACCCCGCCGGGGGTGAGCAGTTCTTC. This chain links TRBV7-3 with TRBJ2-1; maybe TRBD2 (6 bases). The V gene's germline CDR1 is SGHTA and CDR2 FQGTGA. The CDR3 has 14 amino acids. Looking up the rest from reference TRBV7-3 and TRBJ2-1 gives the full variable domain: GAGVSQTPSNKVTEKGKYVELRCDPISGHTALYWYRQSLGQGPEFLIYFQGTGAADDSGLPNDRFFAVRPEGSVSTLKIQRTERGDSAVYLCASRLNPAGGEQFFGPGTRLTVL.

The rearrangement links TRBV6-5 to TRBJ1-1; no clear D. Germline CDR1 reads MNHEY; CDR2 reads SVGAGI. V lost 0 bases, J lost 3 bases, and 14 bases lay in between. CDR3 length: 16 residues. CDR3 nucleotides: TGTGCCAGCAGTTACTCGATGTTTCGGGGTTACACTGAAGCTTTCTTT. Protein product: CASSYSMFRGYTEAFF.

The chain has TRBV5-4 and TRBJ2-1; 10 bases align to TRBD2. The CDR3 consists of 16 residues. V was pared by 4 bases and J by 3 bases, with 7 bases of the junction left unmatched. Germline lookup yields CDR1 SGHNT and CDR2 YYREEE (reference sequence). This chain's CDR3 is CASSLSLAGGYNEQFF. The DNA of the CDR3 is TGTGCCAGCAGCCTATCCTTAGCGGGGGGCTACAATGAGCAGTTCTTC. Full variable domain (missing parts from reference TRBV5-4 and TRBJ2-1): ETGVTQSPTHLIKTRGQQVTLRCSSQSGHNTVSWYQQALGQGPQFIFQYYREEENGRGNFPPRFSGLQFPNYSSELNVNALELDDSALYLCASSLSLAGGYNEQFFGPGTRLTVL.

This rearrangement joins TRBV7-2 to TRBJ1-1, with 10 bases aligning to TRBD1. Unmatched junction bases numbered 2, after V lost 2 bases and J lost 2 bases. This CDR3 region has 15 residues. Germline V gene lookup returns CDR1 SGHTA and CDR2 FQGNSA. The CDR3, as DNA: TGTGCCAGCAGCTTACGGACAGGGGGTAACACTGAAGCTTTCTTT. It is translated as CASSLRTGGNTEAFF.

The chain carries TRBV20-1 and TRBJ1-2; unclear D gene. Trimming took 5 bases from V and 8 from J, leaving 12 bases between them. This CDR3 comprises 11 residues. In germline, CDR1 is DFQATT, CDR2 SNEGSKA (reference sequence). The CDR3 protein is CSAYDTAGYTF. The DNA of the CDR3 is TGCAGTGCTTACGACACGGCGGGCTACACCTTC.

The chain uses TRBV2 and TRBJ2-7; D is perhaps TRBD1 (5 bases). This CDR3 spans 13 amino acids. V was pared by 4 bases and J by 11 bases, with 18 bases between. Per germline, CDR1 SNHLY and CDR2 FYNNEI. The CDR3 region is CASSVVDWTQKYF. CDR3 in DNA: TGTGCCAGCAGTGTGGTAGATTGGACACAGAAGTACTTC.

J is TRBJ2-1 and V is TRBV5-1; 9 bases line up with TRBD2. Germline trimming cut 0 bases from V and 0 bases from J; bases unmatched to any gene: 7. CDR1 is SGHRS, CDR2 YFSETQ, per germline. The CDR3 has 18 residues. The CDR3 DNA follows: TGCGCCAGCAGCTTGGCGGATATAGCGGGAGACTCCTACAATGAGCAGTTCTTC. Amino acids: CASSLADIAGDSYNEQFF.